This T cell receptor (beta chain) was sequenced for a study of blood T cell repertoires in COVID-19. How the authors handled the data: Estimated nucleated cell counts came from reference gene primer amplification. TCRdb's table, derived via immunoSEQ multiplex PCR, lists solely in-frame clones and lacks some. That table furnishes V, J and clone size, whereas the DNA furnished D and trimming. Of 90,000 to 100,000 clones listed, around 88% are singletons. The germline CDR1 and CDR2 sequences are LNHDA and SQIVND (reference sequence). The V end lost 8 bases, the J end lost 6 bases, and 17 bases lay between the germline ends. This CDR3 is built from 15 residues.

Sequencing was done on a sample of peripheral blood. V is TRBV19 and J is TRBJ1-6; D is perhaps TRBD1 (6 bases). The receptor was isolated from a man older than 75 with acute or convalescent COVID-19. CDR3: CASGTNGQPNSPLHF. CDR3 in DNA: TGTGCCAGTGGGACGAATGGACAGCCTAATTCACCCCTCCACTTT.